This T cell receptor (beta chain) was recorded in a study of technical replicates of blood from a handful of donors. The data were produced by immunoSEQ multiplex PCR, yet TCRdb's version contains in-frame clones alone and is incomplete. The repertoire holds about 88,000 clones, with about 90% as singletons. The CDR3 sequence is 17 residues long. V trimming: 1 base; J trimming: 0 bases; junction bases outside the gene matches: 7. Germline values: CDR1 SGHKS, CDR2 YYEKEE (reference sequence). This sequence was found in a human donor in good health. What was sequenced was T cells isolated from PBMCs. The gene calls are TRBV5-5 and TRBJ1-5, with 7 bases aligning to TRBD1. DNA of the CDR3: TGTGCCAGCAGCTTGAGCTGGACAGGATATAGCAATCAGCCCCAGCATTTT. It encodes CASSLSWTGYSNQPQHF.